This record covers a single T cell receptor beta chain. Germline CDR1 is LNHDA and CDR2 is SQIVND (reference sequence). CDR3 size: 14 residues. V gave up 10 bases and J gave up 7 bases; unmatched junction bases: 15. This entry belongs to a study of blood T cell repertoires in COVID-19. At the level of the study: From T cells, B-cell-depleted T cells, or PBMCs came the material, which was cDNA or gDNA.

As originally analysed: The authors estimated nucleated cell counts from reference gene primer amplification. Assay: immunoSEQ multiplex PCR; the TCRdb copy retains only in-frame clones and omits some. V and J calls and clone size are those listed in that table; D and trimming were worked out from the DNA. Of approximately 240,000 clones listed, 84% are singletons. This chain joins TRBV19 and TRBJ1-2; TRBD1 aligns across 7 bases. The source is a woman aged 60-75 years who had recovered from COVID-19. Specimen: peripheral blood. The CDR3 coding sequence is TGTGCCACCCGATCACAGGGGTCCCTATCTGGCTACACCTTC. This codes for CATRSQGSLSGYTF.